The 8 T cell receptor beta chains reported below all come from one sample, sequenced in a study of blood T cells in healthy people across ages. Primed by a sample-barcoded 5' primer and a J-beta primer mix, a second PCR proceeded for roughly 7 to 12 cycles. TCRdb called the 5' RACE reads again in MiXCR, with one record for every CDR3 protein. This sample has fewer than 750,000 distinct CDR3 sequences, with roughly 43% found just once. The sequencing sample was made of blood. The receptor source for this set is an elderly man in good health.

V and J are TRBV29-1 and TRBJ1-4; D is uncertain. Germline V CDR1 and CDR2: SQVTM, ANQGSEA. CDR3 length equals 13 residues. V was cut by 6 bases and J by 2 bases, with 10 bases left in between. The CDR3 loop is CSVGSRTNEKLFF. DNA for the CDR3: TGCAGCGTGGGTTCCAGGACTAATGAAAAACTGTTTTTT.

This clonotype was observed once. The CDR3 DNA is TGCAGTGCTAGTCCACAGAACTATGGCTACACCTTC. This codes for CSASPQNYGYTF. The gene calls are TRBV20-1 and TRBJ1-2; D is unresolved. The ends were cut back, 3 bases at V and 2 bases at J, with 7 bases in the middle. The CDR3 runs to 12 residues. CDR1 DFQATT and CDR2 SNEGSKA come from the germline V gene (reference sequence).

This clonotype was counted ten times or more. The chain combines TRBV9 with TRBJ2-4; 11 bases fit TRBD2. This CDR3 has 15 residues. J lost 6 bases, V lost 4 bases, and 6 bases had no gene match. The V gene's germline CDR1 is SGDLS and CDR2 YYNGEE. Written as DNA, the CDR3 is TGTGCCAGCAGCACGCTAGCGGGGGGAGGAAACATTCAGTACTTC. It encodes CASSTLAGGGNIQYF.

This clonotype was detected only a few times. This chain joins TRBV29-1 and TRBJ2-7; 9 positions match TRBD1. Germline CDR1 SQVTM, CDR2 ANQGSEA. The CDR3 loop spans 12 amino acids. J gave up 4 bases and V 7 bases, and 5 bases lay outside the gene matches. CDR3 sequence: CSGTGARYEQYF. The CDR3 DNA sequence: TGCAGCGGGACAGGGGCGCGATACGAGCAGTACTTC.

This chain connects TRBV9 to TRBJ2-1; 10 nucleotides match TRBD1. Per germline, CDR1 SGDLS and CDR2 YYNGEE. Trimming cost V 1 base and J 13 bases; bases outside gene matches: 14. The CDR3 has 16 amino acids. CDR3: CASSVRGTGDGETQFF. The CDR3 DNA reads TGTGCCAGCAGCGTAAGGGGGACAGGGGATGGGGAGACCCAGTTCTTC.

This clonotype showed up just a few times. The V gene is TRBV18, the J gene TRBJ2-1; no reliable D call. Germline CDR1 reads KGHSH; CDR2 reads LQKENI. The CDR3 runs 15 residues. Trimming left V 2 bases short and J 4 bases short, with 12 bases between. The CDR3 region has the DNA TGTGCCAGCTCACCAGTCCGGATGGTTTACAATGAGCAGTTCTTC. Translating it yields CASSPVRMVYNEQFF.

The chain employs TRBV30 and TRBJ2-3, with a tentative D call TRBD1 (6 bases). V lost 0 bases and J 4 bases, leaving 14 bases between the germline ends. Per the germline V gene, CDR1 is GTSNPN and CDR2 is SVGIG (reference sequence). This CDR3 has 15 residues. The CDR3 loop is CAWSVDGQPSDTQYF. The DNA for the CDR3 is TGTGCCTGGAGTGTCGACGGACAGCCCTCAGATACGCAGTATTTT.

Here the CDR3 reads CASSFDRARSGYTF. The CDR3 nucleotides read TGTGCCAGCAGCTTTGACAGGGCCAGGTCGGGCTACACCTTC. J is TRBJ1-2 and V is TRBV6-6; 7 bases map to TRBD1. The CDR3 consists of 14 residues. V shed 6 bases and J 8 bases; nucleotides not matched to a gene: 12. CDR1 MNHNY and CDR2 SVGAGI come from the germline V gene (reference sequence).